Listed below are T cell receptor beta chains from one sample, sequenced in a study of blood T cell repertoires in COVID-19. Profiling relied on immunoSEQ multiplex PCR, and the TCRdb table lists in-frame clones only, not all of them. The data hold 150,000 to 200,000 clones, with approximately 87% observed a single time. The material sequenced was peripheral blood. Receptor source: a woman in her 70s with acute or convalescent COVID-19. Each CDR3 is given with its conserved first and last residue. Each record gives: V gene, clone size, J gene, D gene, CDR3 protein, CDR3 DNA. The D gene is left open where the match is weak. Only part of the rows carry a size: once, few, many, or a class if the clone is expanded.

v_call: TRBV6-5; clone_size: -; j_call: TRBJ2-5; d_call: -; cdr3_aa: CASGRREETQYF; cdr3_nt: TGTGCCAGCGGGCGCAGGGAAGAGACCCAGTACTTC
v_call: TRBV9; clone_size: once; j_call: TRBJ1-1; d_call: -; cdr3_aa: CASSVPAQIESTEAFF; cdr3_nt: TGTGCCAGCAGCGTCCCCGCCCAAATTGAGAGCACTGAAGCTTTCTTT
v_call: TRBV28; clone_size: -; j_call: TRBJ2-2; d_call: -; cdr3_aa: CASSAPARGTGELFF; cdr3_nt: TGTGCCAGCAGTGCCCCCGCGAGGGGGACCGGGGAGCTGTTTTTT
v_call: TRBV18; clone_size: -; j_call: TRBJ2-5; d_call: -; cdr3_aa: CASSPYGQIWRETQYF; cdr3_nt: TGTGCCAGCTCACCCTATGGTCAGATTTGGAGGGAGACCCAGTACTTC
v_call: TRBV11-3; clone_size: -; j_call: TRBJ2-7; d_call: TRBD1; cdr3_aa: CASSSMGDRYEQYF; cdr3_nt: TGTGCCAGCAGCTCAATGGGGGACAGGTACGAGCAGTACTTC
v_call: TRBV5-1; clone_size: -; j_call: TRBJ2-7; d_call: -; cdr3_aa: CASSLQDSARDEQYF; cdr3_nt: TGCGCCAGCAGCCTACAGGACAGTGCACGGGACGAGCAGTACTTC
v_call: TRBV25-1; clone_size: -; j_call: TRBJ1-2; d_call: -; cdr3_aa: CASSDPRLSSNYGYTF; cdr3_nt: TGTGCCAGCAGTGATCCGAGGCTTTCTTCTAACTATGGCTACACCTTC
v_call: TRBV6-5; clone_size: -; j_call: TRBJ1-2; d_call: -; cdr3_aa: CASPDRFYGYTF; cdr3_nt: TGTGCCAGCCCTGACAGGTTCTATGGCTACACCTTC
v_call: TRBV6-5; clone_size: once; j_call: TRBJ1-2; d_call: -; cdr3_aa: CATHSTNYGYTF; cdr3_nt: TGTGCCACTCATAGTACCAACTATGGCTACACCTTC
v_call: TRBV28; clone_size: -; j_call: TRBJ1-5; d_call: TRBD1; cdr3_aa: CASSLFWGSWTGGQPQHF; cdr3_nt: TGTGCCAGCAGTTTATTTTGGGGTTCGTGGACAGGGGGTCAGCCCCAGCATTTT
v_call: TRBV9; clone_size: once; j_call: TRBJ1-2; d_call: -; cdr3_aa: CASTQRLRDYGYTF; cdr3_nt: TGTGCCAGCACCCAGCGGTTGAGAGACTATGGCTACACCTTC
v_call: TRBV5-1; clone_size: once; j_call: TRBJ2-3; d_call: -; cdr3_aa: CASSLSPRDTDTQYF; cdr3_nt: TGCGCCAGCAGCTTGTCCCCCCGGGACACAGATACGCAGTATTTT
v_call: TRBV18; clone_size: -; j_call: TRBJ2-7; d_call: -; cdr3_aa: CASSPSGALREQYF; cdr3_nt: TGTGCCAGCTCACCATCAGGGGCGCTTCGCGAGCAGTACTTC
v_call: TRBV6-5; clone_size: once; j_call: TRBJ2-3; d_call: -; cdr3_aa: CASSRDSGYTDTQYF; cdr3_nt: TGTGCCAGCAGTCGGGACTCCGGTTACACAGATACGCAGTATTTT
v_call: TRBV6-4; clone_size: -; j_call: TRBJ1-2; d_call: -; cdr3_aa: CASRAGPGGGYTF; cdr3_nt: TGTGCCAGCAGAGCGGGACCAGGTGGTGGCTACACCTTC
v_call: TRBV7-2; clone_size: -; j_call: TRBJ1-1; d_call: -; cdr3_aa: CASSLAPGRRNTEAFF; cdr3_nt: TGTGCCAGCAGCTTAGCCCCAGGGCGACGGAACACTGAAGCTTTCTTT